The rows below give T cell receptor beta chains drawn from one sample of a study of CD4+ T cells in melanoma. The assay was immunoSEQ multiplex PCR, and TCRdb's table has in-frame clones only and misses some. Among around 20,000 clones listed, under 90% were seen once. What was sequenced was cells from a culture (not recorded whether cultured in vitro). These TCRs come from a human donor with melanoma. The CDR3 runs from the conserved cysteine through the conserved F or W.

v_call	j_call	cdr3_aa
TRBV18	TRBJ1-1	CASSLNSWIEAFF
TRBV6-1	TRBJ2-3	CASSDFGGADTQYF
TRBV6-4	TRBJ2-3	CASSSNGGRDTQYF
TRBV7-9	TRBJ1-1	CASSLGPGTYAEAFF
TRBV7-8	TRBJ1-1	CASSPRQEMIMNTEAFF
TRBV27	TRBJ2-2	CASLGGRANTGELFF
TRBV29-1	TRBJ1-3	CSVVKGSGNTIYF
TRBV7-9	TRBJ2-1	CASSLGSVGAALYEQFF
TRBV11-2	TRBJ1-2	CASSLGGLGYTF
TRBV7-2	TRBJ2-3	CASSLAADTQYF
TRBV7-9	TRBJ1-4	CASRRQDNEKLFF
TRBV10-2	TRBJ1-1	CASSERARTEAFF
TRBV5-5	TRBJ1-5	CASSLFLGGRLGQPQHF